The T cell receptor beta chain described here comes from a study of blood T cell repertoires in COVID-19. At the level of the study: The cDNA or gDNA used as material had been derived from T cells, B-cell-depleted T cells, or PBMCs.

Participant ages covered roughly 18 to 89 years across 25 or so US areas. Participant-given clinical history determined each cohort assignment. Germline values: CDR1 SGDLS, CDR2 YYNGEE. The V end was cut by 5 bases, the J end by 2 bases, with 14 bases between. This CDR3 spans 15 amino acids. How the authors handled the data: Amplified reference gene primers provided the basis for estimating nucleated cell counts. Assay: immunoSEQ multiplex PCR; the TCRdb copy retains only in-frame clones and omits some. V, J and clone size reflect that table, while D and trimming were determined from the DNA. In the table there are around 240,000 clones, about 90% of which are singletons.

This sequence joins TRBV9 and TRBJ1-3; D might be TRBD1 (5 bases). The sample consisted of PBMCs or T cells enriched from blood (not recorded which). This TCR came from a human donor in a cohort exposed to, infected with or recovered from COVID-19 (not recorded which). The donor label of this sample is uncertain. In DNA, the CDR3 is TGTGCCAGCAGTGCTGGGGGGGATACTGGAAACACCATATATTTT. It yields the protein CASSAGGDTGNTIYF.